This entry lists 18 T cell receptor beta chains sequenced from one sample in a study of T cell clonality in common variable immunodeficiency. Some clones are missing from TCRdb's copy, which holds only in-frame ones; the method was immunoSEQ multiplex PCR. The sample yields about 39,000 clones, without any singletons. The sequenced sample consisted of peripheral blood mononuclear cells. The receptors were gathered from a person aged 18-69 years in good health.

This clone was seen ten or more times. The CDR3 extends 3 residues past the end of the read, so its final part is completed from the germline J gene. The chain couples TRBV5-4 to TRBJ2-2; the match to TRBD2 covers 15 bases. CDR1 and CDR2 from the germline V gene are SGHNT and YYREEE (reference sequence). The V gene end was trimmed by 2 bases and the J gene end by 7 bases; junction bases not matched to a gene: 3. This CDR3 has 16 residues. CDR3 bases read: TGTGCCAGCAGCTTTGGGACTAGCGGGAGGAACGGGGAG. Its protein is CASSFGTSGRNGE. The whole CDR3 protein is CASSFGTSGRNGELFF.

This clone was seen at least ten times. Read data end 3 residues before the CDR3 end; the end is taken from the germline J gene. The chain carries TRBV20-1 and TRBJ1-2; D possibly corresponds to TRBD1 (6 bases). The CDR3 is 12 amino acids. Looked up from germline, CDR1 is DFQATT and CDR2 is SNEGSKA (reference sequence). V dropped 6 bases and J dropped 4 bases, with 12 bases sitting between them. Partial CDR3 DNA: TGCAGTGCCAGGGACAACCCCTATGGC. Amino acid sequence: CSARDNPYG. The complete CDR3 sequence is CSARDNPYGYTF.

This clone was seen at least ten times. The read halts 3 residues ahead of the CDR3 end, with the missing end drawn from the germline J gene. The chain employs TRBV6-1 and TRBJ2-1, with TRBD2 matching over 12 bases. Looked up from germline, CDR1 is MNHNS and CDR2 is SASEGT. Unmatched junction bases numbered 1, after V lost 4 bases and J lost 3 bases. The CDR3 contains 15 residues. This CDR3 is CASSGGLAGYNEQFF. Incomplete CDR3 DNA: TGTGCCAGCAGTGGGGGACTAGCGGGCTACAATGAG.

This clone was seen ten or more times. The read terminates 3 residues ahead of where the CDR3 ends, so the germline J gene completes it. The chain couples TRBV10-1 to TRBJ2-1; 7 bases are a match to TRBD2. The V gene's germline CDR1 is WNHNN and CDR2 SYGVQD (reference sequence). The CDR3 runs 16 residues. The V and J ends lost 8 bases and 7 bases, in that order; junction bases with no gene match: 17. The CDR3 protein is CASVEDGGREGNEQFF. The DNA read from the CDR3 is TGCGCCAGCGTAGAAGATGGAGGGAGGGAGGGGAATGAG.

Many counts were recorded for this clone. The missing CDR3 end, 3 residues past where the read stops, is filled in from the germline J gene. J is TRBJ2-2 and V is TRBV5-5; 11 positions match TRBD2. V lost 2 bases, J lost 5 bases, and 2 bases stayed unmatched. CDR1 is SGHKS and CDR2 is YYEKEE in the germline V gene (reference sequence). The CDR3 runs to 15 residues. Partial CDR3 DNA: TGTGCCAGCAGCTTCACTAGCGGGAGAACCGGGGAG. The encoded protein is CASSFTSGRTGE. In full, the CDR3 reads CASSFTSGRTGELFF.

Many counts were recorded for this clone. The missing CDR3 end, 3 residues past where the read stops, is filled in from the germline J gene. The genes are TRBV5-4 and TRBJ2-2; D may be TRBD1 (6 bases). This CDR3 contains 14 residues. CDR1 is SGHNT and CDR2 is YYREEE in the germline V gene (reference sequence). V lost 2 bases, J lost 5 bases, and 10 bases lay in between. CDR3 DNA (partial): TGTGCCAGCAGCTTATTCACAGGGACCGGGGAG. Translating gives CASSLFTGTGE. The CDR3, in full, reads CASSLFTGTGELFF.

This clone appeared a few times. A much larger clonotype is one base distant, so this may be a read error. The read gets to within 3 residues of the CDR3 end, and the germline J gene fills in the rest. V usage is TRBV19 and J usage is TRBJ1-5; D gene ambiguous. CDR1 LNHDA and CDR2 SQIVND come from the germline V gene (reference sequence). The CDR3 runs to 16 residues. Incomplete CDR3 DNA: TGTGCCAGTAGTATAGGACCCGCGGGTAGCAATCGGCCC. Translation: CASSIGPAGSNRP. The full-length CDR3 reads as CASSIGPAGSNRPQHF.

This clone was recorded many times. The read comes to an end 3 residues before the CDR3 does, leaving the germline J gene to fill in the end. The V call is TRBV7-2, the J call TRBJ2-5, with TRBD1 matching 9 bases. Germline V gene lookup returns CDR1 SGHTA and CDR2 FQGNSA. The CDR3 is 15 amino acids. V was pared by 1 base and J by 4 bases, with 4 bases of the junction left unmatched. The CDR3 loop reads CASSLVGQGTETQYF. Partial CDR3 DNA: TGTGCCAGCAGCTTAGTGGGACAGGGAACAGAGACC. The variable domain in full, completed from reference TRBV7-2 and TRBJ2-5, reads GAGVSQSPSNKVTEKGKDVELRCDPISGHTALYWYRQSLGQGLEFLIYFQGNSAPDKSGLPSDRFSAERTGGSVSTLTIQRTQQEDSAVYLCASSLVGQGTETQYFGPGTRLLVL.

This clone was recorded at least ten times. The CDR3 here is CASSRDRGSGANVLTF. The CDR3 bases that were read are TGCGCCAGCAGCCGGGACAGAGGTTCTGGGGCCAACGTC. V and J are TRBV5-1 and TRBJ2-6; 7 bases are shared with TRBD1. Read data end 3 residues before the CDR3 end; the end is taken from the germline J gene. The CDR3 is 16 residues long. Germline V CDR1 and CDR2: SGHRS, YFSETQ. V was clipped by 4 bases and J by 1 base; unmatched bases: 5.

The table lists this clone with many counts. The observed sequence ends 3 residues before the CDR3 terminus, with the missing tail filled in from the germline J gene. The genes are TRBV19 and TRBJ1-2, with D possibly being TRBD1 (6 bases). The V and J ends lost 6 bases and 7 bases respectively, with 12 bases between them. The CDR3 length is 12 residues. CDR1 is LNHDA, CDR2 SQIVND, per germline (reference sequence). The CDR3 sequence: CASRRRGGGYTF. The covered CDR3 bases are TGTGCCAGTAGGCGGCGAGGGGGTGGC.

This clone has ten or more counts. The read ends 3 residues shy of where the CDR3 ends; the end is completed using the germline J gene. The chain recombines TRBV4-1 with TRBJ1-2; D possibly corresponds to TRBD1 (5 bases). This CDR3 region has 15 residues. Germline assignment: CDR1 MGHRA and CDR2 YSYEKL. The covered CDR3 bases are TGCGCCAGCAGCCAAGGGATTTGGGGGGAAGGAGGC. Protein product: CASSQGIWGEGG. The whole CDR3 is CASSQGIWGEGGYTF.

This clone was recorded many times. The read finishes 3 residues shy of the CDR3 end, and the germline J gene is used to complete it. The rearrangement joins TRBV20-1 to TRBJ2-7; 9 bases agree with TRBD2. CDR3 length equals 15 residues. Germline assignment: CDR1 DFQATT and CDR2 SNEGSKA (reference sequence). J was trimmed by 5 bases and V by 4 bases; bases with no gene match: 12. This chain's CDR3 is CSATDLSGRTHEQYF. The covered CDR3 bases are TGCAGTGCTACCGATCTTAGCGGGAGAACCCACGAG.

This clone has more than one count but fewer than ten. The DNA ends 3 residues before the CDR3 does, and the rest of the CDR3 is filled in from the germline J gene. J is TRBJ2-7 and V is TRBV5-1; D may be TRBD1 (5 bases). From germline, CDR1 is SGHRS and CDR2 YFSETQ. Deletions cut 0 bases from V and 2 bases from J, with 6 bases between. The CDR3 covers 13 residues. CDR3 sequence reads: CASSLEGPYEQYF. The sequenced CDR3 bases are TGCGCCAGCAGCTTGGAGGGGCCCTACGAG.

This clone was recorded many times. The sequenced CDR3 bases are TGTGCCAGCAGCTTAAGGACAGGGTCGGGTGGC. Amino acid sequence: CASSLRTGSGG. The full CDR3 is CASSLRTGSGGYTF. The chain carries TRBV7-2 and TRBJ1-2, with 8 bases aligning to TRBD1. The CDR3 end falls 3 residues outside the read, so it is completed with the germline J gene. Germline values: CDR1 SGHTA, CDR2 FQGNSA. V dropped 2 bases and J dropped 7; count of bases not matched to a gene: 6. The CDR3 spans 14 residues. Using reference TRBV7-2 and TRBJ1-2 for the parts outside the CDR3, the full variable domain is GAGVSQSPSNKVTEKGKDVELRCDPISGHTALYWYRQSLGQGLEFLIYFQGNSAPDKSGLPSDRFSAERTGGSVSTLTIQRTQQEDSAVYLCASSLRTGSGGYTFGSGTRLTVV.

This clone has a count of ten or more. Sequencing ends 3 residues short of the CDR3 end; the germline J gene provides the rest. The chain employs TRBV12-3 or TRBV12-4 and TRBJ1-3; no clear D. V lost 2 bases and J lost 4, with 12 bases in between. This CDR3 has 15 amino acids. The CDR3 sequence: CASSLRGMRGNTIYF. Incomplete CDR3 DNA: TGTGCCAGCAGTTTACGGGGTATGAGGGGAAACACC.

This clone was observed at least ten times. The read stops 3 residues short of the end of the CDR3; the missing end is completed from the germline J gene. V and J are TRBV30 and TRBJ2-3, with D possibly being TRBD2 (5 bases). The CDR3 spans 16 residues. The germline V and J ends were trimmed by 3 bases and 2 bases, with 18 bases remaining between them. Germline values: CDR1 GTSNPN, CDR2 SVGIG (reference sequence). The CDR3 DNA, read in part, is TGTGCCTGGAGCCCCTCACTGGACTTGACCACAGATACG. This gives the protein CAWSPSLDLTTDT. The full-length CDR3 reads as CAWSPSLDLTTDTQYF. The whole variable domain, filled in from reference TRBV30 and TRBJ2-3, reads SQTIHQWPATLVQPVGSPLSLECTVEGTSNPNLYWYRQAAGRGLQLLFYSVGIGQISSEVPQNLSASRPQDRQFILSSKKLLLSDSGFYLCAWSPSLDLTTDTQYFGPGTRLTVL.

This clone has ten or more counts. Read sequence stops 3 residues before the CDR3 end, and the germline J gene provides the missing end. The V and J genes are TRBV18 and TRBJ2-7, with D uncertain. The germline V and J ends were trimmed by 5 bases and 3 bases, with 11 bases remaining between them. Germline lookup yields CDR1 KGHSH and CDR2 LQKENI. The CDR3 runs 13 residues. CDR3 loop: CASSAQGFYEQYF. The CDR3 bases that were read are TGTGCCAGCTCAGCACAAGGTTTCTACGAG.

This clone was counted ten times or more. The read ends 3 residues early relative to the CDR3; the germline J gene fills the gap. The chain carries TRBV11-3 and TRBJ2-4; 12 nucleotides align to TRBD2. There are 13 residues in the CDR3. In germline, CDR1 is SGHNT, CDR2 YENEEA. CDR3 bases read: TGTGCCAGCAGCTTTGGGACTAGCGGGTTT. It translates to CASSFGTSGF. In full, the CDR3 reads CASSFGTSGFQYF.